Shown below are 2 T cell receptor beta chains from a single sample sequenced in a study of blood T cell repertoires in COVID-19. Produced via immunoSEQ multiplex PCR; TCRdb's table is partial and in-frame only. The data contain about 72,000 clones, around 80% of them singletons. The sequenced sample consisted of peripheral blood. The origin of the receptors is a human donor in a cohort sampled during active COVID-19.

This chain connects TRBV7-2 to TRBJ1-6; no firm D call. The CDR3 is made up of 13 amino acids. V was clipped by 1 base and J by 10 bases, with 8 bases between them. Germline CDR1 SGHTA, CDR2 FQGNSA. The CDR3: CASSLGSYSPLHF. The CDR3 DNA is TGTGCCAGCAGCTTAGGGAGCTACTCACCCCTCCACTTT.

The rearrangement uses TRBV6-1 and TRBJ2-7, with a tentative D call TRBD1 (5 bases). The germline V and J ends were trimmed by 2 bases and 3 bases, with 14 bases remaining between them. The germline V gene encodes CDR1 MNHNS and CDR2 SASEGT. The CDR3 consists of 15 residues. The CDR3 loop is CASSEFGQGNYEQYF. The CDR3, as DNA: TGTGCCAGCAGTGAATTTGGGCAGGGAAACTACGAGCAGTACTTC.